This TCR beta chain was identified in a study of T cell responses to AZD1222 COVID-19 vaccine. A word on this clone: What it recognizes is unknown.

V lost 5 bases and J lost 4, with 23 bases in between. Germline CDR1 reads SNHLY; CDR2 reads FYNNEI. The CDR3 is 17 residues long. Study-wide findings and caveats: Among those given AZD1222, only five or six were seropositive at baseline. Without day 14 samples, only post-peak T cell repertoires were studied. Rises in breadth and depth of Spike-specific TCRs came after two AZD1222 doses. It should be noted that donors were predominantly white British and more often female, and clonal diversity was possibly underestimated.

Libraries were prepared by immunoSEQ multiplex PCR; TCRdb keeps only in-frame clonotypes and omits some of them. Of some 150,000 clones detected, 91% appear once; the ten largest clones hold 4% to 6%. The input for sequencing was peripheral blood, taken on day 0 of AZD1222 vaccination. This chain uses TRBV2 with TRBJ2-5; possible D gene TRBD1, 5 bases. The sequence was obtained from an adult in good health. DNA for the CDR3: TGTGCCAGCAGTCCGAAAGACCCTGACAGTTTCGGAGAGACCCAGTACTTC. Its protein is CASSPKDPDSFGETQYF.